The following is a T cell receptor beta chain sequence with its context. Its antigen remains unknown. The CDR3 is made up of 14 amino acids. Three rounds of nested PCR, following a modified ARM-PCR protocol, produced the TCRbeta library. TCRdb processed the multiplex PCR reads anew with MiXCR; each CDR3 protein has one entry. There are roughly 70,000 distinct CDR3 sequences in the sample; 73% occur only once, and 28% lies in the top ten. The data stem from a study of tumor and adjacent non-tumor tissue in lung cancer. For the study at large: The patients, about nine men and four to six women, were about 31 to 76 with stage I to III disease. Samples averaged roughly 4.4 million productive TCRbeta reads each. Study outcomes and limitations: Significantly higher TCR diversity was found in tumor than normal lung.

No cell sorting was done before RNA was extracted from the tissue. The receptor was isolated from a man in his sixties with non-small cell lung cancer. The specimen sequenced was lung tumor tissue. This rearrangement joins TRBV12-3 or TRBV12-4 to TRBJ1-4; TRBD1 agrees at 11 bases. CDR3 protein: CAGSRDRGDEKLFF. CDR3 in DNA: TGTGCAGGCAGTAGGGACAGGGGGGATGAAAAACTGTTTTTT.